Below are 23 T cell receptor beta chains sequenced from a single sample in a study of PD-1 blockade in classical Hodgkin lymphoma. Each of the patients experienced relapse following autologous stem cell transplantation, and their brentuximab vedotin exposure differed. Sequencing was performed with immunoSEQ multiplex PCR; in TCRdb, only in-frame clones are kept and a portion is missing. This sample has 20,000 or so clones, with roughly 83% found just once. The starting material was peripheral blood mononuclear cells (PBMCs), obtained before the second cycle of nivolumab. All receptors come from a human donor with classical Hodgkin lymphoma.

A few counts support this clone. The chain joins TRBV28 to TRBJ2-2, with D perhaps TRBD1 (6 bases). The CDR3 length is 14 residues. CDR1 is MDHEN, CDR2 SYDVKM, per germline. V was pared by 4 bases and J by 6 bases, with 12 bases between. This CDR3 is CASSWMTGSGELFF. The CDR3 bases are TGTGCCAGCAGTTGGATGACAGGCTCCGGGGAGCTGTTTTTT.

The J gene is TRBJ1-2, the V gene TRBV19; a weak D match, TRBD1 (5 bases). The ends were cut back, 9 bases at V and 0 bases at J, with 14 bases in the middle. This CDR3 is built from 14 residues. Germline V gives CDR1 LNHDA, CDR2 SQIVND (reference sequence). The CDR3 loop is CASRDGLPNYGYTF. The CDR3 bases are TGTGCCAGCCGGGACGGACTCCCTAACTATGGCTACACCTTC.

The chain recombines TRBV5-4 with TRBJ2-2; unclear D gene. The V end was cut by 0 bases, the J end by 5 bases, with 5 bases between. CDR1 and CDR2 from the germline V gene are SGHNT and YYREEE (reference sequence). There are 13 residues in the CDR3. The CDR3 nucleotides are TGTGCCAGCAGCTTGGGGGGTACCGGGGAGCTGTTTTTT. Amino acids: CASSLGGTGELFF.

The chain joins TRBV5-4 to TRBJ2-3; 7 bases are shared with TRBD1. CDR3 length equals 16 residues. The J segment lost 1 base and the V segment lost 3 bases, leaving 8 bases of the junction unmatched. Germline V gene lookup returns CDR1 SGHNT and CDR2 YYREEE (reference sequence). This CDR3 reads CASSSITGQGTDTQYF. The CDR3 DNA follows: TGTGCCAGCAGCTCCATCACCGGACAGGGCACAGATACGCAGTATTTT.

This chain connects TRBV28 to TRBJ1-4; D might be TRBD1 (5 bases). The CDR3 has 15 residues. With 1 base removed from V and 4 bases from J, the gap between germline ends came to 10 bases. Germline V CDR1 and CDR2: MDHEN, SYDVKM. The CDR3 protein is CASSLSGQNNEKLFF. The CDR3 DNA follows: TGTGCCAGCAGTTTATCGGGGCAGAATAATGAAAAACTGTTTTTT.

This chain connects TRBV18 to TRBJ2-1; unclear D gene. The germline CDR1 and CDR2 sequences are KGHSH and LQKENI. V lost 0 bases and J 0 bases, leaving 12 bases between the germline ends. This CDR3 region has 17 residues. CDR3 DNA sequence: TGTGCCAGCTCACCACCTATGAGACTTAGCTCCTACAATGAGCAGTTCTTC. This translates into CASSPPMRLSSYNEQFF. Combining the CDR3 with reference TRBV18 and TRBJ2-1 gives the whole variable domain NAGVMQNPRHLVRRRGQEARLRCSPMKGHSHVYWYRQLPEEGLKFMVYLQKENIIDESGMPKERFSAEFPKEGPSILRIQQVVRGDSAAYFCASSPPMRLSSYNEQFFGPGTRLTVL.

The J gene is TRBJ2-1, the V gene TRBV7-2, with TRBD1 matching over 9 bases. CDR1 is SGHTA and CDR2 is FQGNSA in the germline V gene. There are 14 residues in the CDR3. V was pared by 8 bases and J by 8 bases, with 10 bases of the junction left unmatched. The CDR3 DNA sequence: TGTGCCAGCGGCCTTGGGACAGGGTATGATGAGCAGTTCTTC. It is translated as CASGLGTGYDEQFF.

The rearrangement joins TRBV7-2 to TRBJ2-2; 15 bases fit TRBD2. Germline loops: CDR1 SGHTA, CDR2 FQGNSA. The CDR3 totals 16 residues. J lost 15 bases, V lost 4 bases, and 12 bases had no gene match. CDR3: CASSSGLAGGRVELFF. CDR3 in DNA: TGTGCCAGCAGCTCCGGACTAGCGGGGGGGCGGGTTGAGTTGTTTTTT.

The chain couples TRBV25-1 to TRBJ1-1; TRBD1 might be the D (5 bases). The germline CDR1 and CDR2 sequences are MGHDK and SYGVNS. V lost 6 bases and J 6 bases, leaving 8 bases between the germline ends. This CDR3 contains 11 residues. CDR3 amino acids: CASRGGSEAFF. In DNA form, the CDR3 reads TGTGCCAGCAGGGGGGGATCTGAAGCTTTCTTT. Full variable domain (rest looked up from reference TRBV25-1 and TRBJ1-1): EADIYQTPRYLVIGTGKKITLECSQTMGHDKMYWYQQDPGMELHLIHYSYGVNSTEKGDLSSESTVSRIRTEHFPLTLESARPSHTSQYLCASRGGSEAFFGQGTRLTVV.

The chain combines TRBV30 with TRBJ2-5; D unresolved. This CDR3 spans 13 amino acids. V lost 2 bases and J 2 bases, leaving 9 bases between the germline ends. Germline lookup yields CDR1 GTSNPN and CDR2 SVGIG (reference sequence). The DNA of the CDR3 is TGTGCCTGGAGTCGCCGGTTACAAGAGACCCAGTACTTC. It encodes CAWSRRLQETQYF.

The chain employs TRBV12-5 and TRBJ2-3, with 11 nucleotides matching TRBD2. The CDR3 is 15 amino acids. Germline CDR1 is LGHNT and CDR2 is FRNRAP. With 5 bases clipped from V and 4 bases from J, the junction kept 5 bases outside the gene matches. This CDR3 reads CASGHSGRGPDTQYF. Written as DNA, the CDR3 is TGTGCTAGTGGTCATAGCGGGAGGGGACCAGATACGCAGTATTTT.

This clone was seen a handful of times. This chain links TRBV12-5 with TRBJ2-1; D perhaps matches TRBD1 (6 bases). Germline V gene data show CDR1 as LGHNT and CDR2 as FRNRAP. The CDR3 totals 14 residues. The V end lost 4 bases, the J end lost 3 bases, and 10 bases lay between the germline ends. The CDR3 is CASGSGVYYNEQFF. CDR3 nucleotides: TGTGCTAGTGGTTCAGGGGTTTACTACAATGAGCAGTTCTTC.

This chain uses TRBV4-3 with TRBJ2-1; 7 nucleotides match TRBD2. CDR1 and CDR2 (germline): LGHNA, YSLEER. The CDR3 has 15 residues. J was trimmed by 6 bases and V by 0 bases; bases with no gene match: 5. CDR3 residues: CASSQDPGRGNEQFF. In nucleotides, the CDR3 is TGCGCCAGCAGCCAAGACCCGGGGAGGGGCAATGAGCAGTTCTTC.

In this sample, this clone turned up once. The chain employs TRBV9 and TRBJ2-1; tentative D call: TRBD2 (6 bases). CDR1 and CDR2 (germline): SGDLS, YYNGEE. This CDR3 is built from 16 residues. V lost 4 bases to trimming and J lost 10 bases, with 24 bases between them. The CDR3 is CASSPRASQGGEEQFF. DNA of the CDR3: TGTGCCAGCAGCCCCCGGGCCAGCCAGGGAGGAGAGGAGCAGTTCTTC.

The V and J genes are TRBV11-3 and TRBJ2-1; D remains ambiguous. The CDR3 length is 14 residues. Germline CDR1 SGHNT, CDR2 YENEEA. Trimming took off 4 bases at V and 2 bases at J, with 9 bases between the two ends. The CDR3, as DNA: TGTGCCAGCAGCTCGAACCTTCCCTACAATGAGCAGTTCTTC. This codes for CASSSNLPYNEQFF.

This rearrangement joins TRBV6-5 to TRBJ2-1; perhaps D is TRBD1 or TRBD2 (7 bases each). The CDR3 contains 14 residues. V was shortened by 0 bases and J by 8 bases, with 11 bases between the two germline ends. The germline CDR1 and CDR2 sequences are MNHEY and SVGAGI. The CDR3 protein is CASSYSPGGDEQFF. The CDR3 DNA reads as TGTGCCAGCAGTTACTCACCAGGGGGGGATGAGCAGTTCTTC.

This clone occurred a few times. The rearrangement uses TRBV27 and TRBJ2-1; 13 nucleotides line up with TRBD2. The J segment lost 6 bases and the V segment lost 6 bases, leaving 5 bases of the junction unmatched. This CDR3 is built from 15 residues. Germline CDR1 reads MNHEY; CDR2 reads SMNVEV (reference sequence). The CDR3 protein is CASRTSGGWSNEQFF. The CDR3 nucleotides are TGTGCCAGCAGGACTAGCGGGGGGTGGTCCAATGAGCAGTTCTTC.

The chain uses TRBV19 and TRBJ2-3; tentative D call: TRBD2 (5 bases). The CDR3 totals 13 residues. V dropped 3 bases and J dropped 4 bases, with 8 bases sitting between them. CDR1 and CDR2 (germline): LNHDA, SQIVND (reference sequence). The CDR3 sequence: CASSIGSADTQYF. The CDR3 DNA reads as TGTGCCAGTAGTATCGGTAGCGCAGATACGCAGTATTTT.

This chain links TRBV28 with TRBJ1-1; perhaps TRBD1 as D (5 bases). The germline V and J ends were trimmed by 10 bases and 0 bases, with 15 bases remaining between them. Germline CDR1 reads MDHEN; CDR2 reads SYDVKM. The length of the CDR3 is 14 residues. DNA for the CDR3: TGTGCCACCCAGGGCCCCGCGATGAACACTGAAGCTTTCTTT. This translates into CATQGPAMNTEAFF.

This clone was found a few times. In nucleotides, the CDR3 is TGTGCCAGCAGCTTTCCGAAGGTTAAGAACACTGAAGCTTTCTTT. Its protein is CASSFPKVKNTEAFF. The V call is TRBV7-9, the J call TRBJ1-1; D gene unclear. The V end was cut by 3 bases, the J end by 1 base, with 12 bases between. Germline V gene data show CDR1 as SEHNR and CDR2 as FQNEAQ (reference sequence). The CDR3 runs to 15 residues.

In this sample, this clone is large. This rearrangement joins TRBV7-9 to TRBJ1-3; 8 bases agree with TRBD1. Germline loops: CDR1 SEHNR, CDR2 FQNEAQ (reference sequence). This CDR3 contains 15 residues. The ends lost 5 bases at V and 0 bases at J; junction bases unmatched: 3. CDR3 nucleotides: TGTGCCAGCAGCCGGACAGGGAGCTCTGGAAACACCATATATTTT. This codes for CASSRTGSSGNTIYF.

The chain uses TRBV12-5 and TRBJ2-5, with D perhaps assigned TRBD1 or TRBD2 (7 bases each). This CDR3 is built from 13 residues. Germline V CDR1 and CDR2: LGHNT, FRNRAP. Trimming pared 6 bases from V and 2 bases from J, leaving 10 bases between. This chain's CDR3 is CASGRGGQETQYF. CDR3 coding DNA: TGTGCTAGTGGCAGGGGGGGGCAAGAGACCCAGTACTTC.

This sequence joins TRBV7-8 and TRBJ1-2; a possible D gene is TRBD1 (5 bases). The length of the CDR3 is 13 residues. Germline V CDR1 and CDR2: SGHVS, FQNEAQ. The germline V and J ends were trimmed by 3 bases and 3 bases, with 8 bases remaining between them. Here the CDR3 DNA reads TGTGCCAGCAGCTTGGGGCCCGACTATGGCTACACCTTC. This codes for CASSLGPDYGYTF.